This entry describes one T cell receptor (beta chain). The CDR3 sequence is 12 residues long. Germline CDR1 reads DFQATT; CDR2 reads SNEGSKA (reference sequence). The germline V and J ends were trimmed by 5 bases and 8 bases, with 10 bases remaining between them. The lymph nodes were axillary draining lymph nodes from breast cancer patients. This sample is part of a study of breast tumors, draining lymph nodes, adjacent tissues. One entry per CDR3 protein results from TCRdb running MiXCR on the multiplex PCR reads. The data show 180,000 or so distinct CDR3 sequences, with over 25% seen just once and 4% to 5.5% held by the top ten.

The TCR comes from a female donor with breast cancer. Some clones in this sample may be carry-over from other donors' samples. Input material: axillary lymph node tissue. The chain joins TRBV20-1 to TRBJ1-6, with D tentatively TRBD1 (6 bases). CDR3 region: CSAPGADSPLHF. Written as DNA, the CDR3 is TGCAGTGCTCCGGGGGCGGATTCACCCCTCCACTTT.